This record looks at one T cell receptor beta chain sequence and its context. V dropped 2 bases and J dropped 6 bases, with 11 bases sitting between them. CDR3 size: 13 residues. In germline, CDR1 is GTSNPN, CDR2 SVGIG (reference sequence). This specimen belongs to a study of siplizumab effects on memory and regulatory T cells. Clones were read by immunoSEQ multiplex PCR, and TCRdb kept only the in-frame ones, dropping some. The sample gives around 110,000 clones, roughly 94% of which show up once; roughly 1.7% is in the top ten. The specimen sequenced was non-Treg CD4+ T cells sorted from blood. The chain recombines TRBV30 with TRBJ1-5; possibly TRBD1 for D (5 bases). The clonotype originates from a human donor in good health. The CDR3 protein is CAWSTSGGQPQHF. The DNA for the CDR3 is TGTGCCTGGAGTACATCTGGGGGTCAGCCCCAGCATTTT.